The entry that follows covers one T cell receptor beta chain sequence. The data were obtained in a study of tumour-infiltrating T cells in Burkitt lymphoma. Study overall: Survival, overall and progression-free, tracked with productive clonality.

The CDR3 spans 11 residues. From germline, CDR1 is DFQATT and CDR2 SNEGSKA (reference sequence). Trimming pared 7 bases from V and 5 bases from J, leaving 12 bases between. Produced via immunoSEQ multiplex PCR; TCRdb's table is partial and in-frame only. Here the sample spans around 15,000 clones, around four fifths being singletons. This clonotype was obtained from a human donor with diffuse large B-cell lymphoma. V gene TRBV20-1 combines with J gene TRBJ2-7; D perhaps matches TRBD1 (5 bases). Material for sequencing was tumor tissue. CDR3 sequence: CSGLGPDEQYF. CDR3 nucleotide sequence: TGCAGTGGCCTGGGGCCGGACGAGCAGTACTTC.